These 8 T cell receptor beta chains originate from one sample sequenced in a study of blood T cell repertoires in COVID-19. Sequencing was performed with immunoSEQ multiplex PCR; in TCRdb, only in-frame clones are kept and a portion is missing. Of roughly 40,000 clones listed, roughly 88% are singletons. Sequencing used peripheral blood. These receptors were taken from a human donor in a cohort sampled during active COVID-19.

The chain recombines TRBV5-1 with TRBJ2-5, with D perhaps matching TRBD2 (6 bases). The V gene's germline CDR1 is SGHRS and CDR2 YFSETQ. This CDR3 is 14 amino acids long. V lost 3 bases and J lost 3, with 12 bases in between. The CDR3 bases are TGCGCCAGCAGCTCCCCCCGGGGGAAAGAGACCCAGTACTTC. Its translation is CASSSPRGKETQYF. The full variable domain, its missing parts supplied by reference TRBV5-1 and TRBJ2-5, is KAGVTQTPRYLIKTRGQQVTLSCSPISGHRSVSWYQQTPGQGLQFLFEYFSETQRNKGNFPGRFSGRQFSNSRSEMNVSTLELGDSALYLCASSSPRGKETQYFGPGTRLLVL.

The rearrangement uses TRBV4-1 and TRBJ2-5, with a tentative D call TRBD1 (6 bases). Germline CDR1 reads MGHRA; CDR2 reads YSYEKL. This CDR3 region has 16 residues. Deletions cut 1 base from V and 4 bases from J, with 16 bases between. CDR3 sequence reads: CASSQVRSRGIETQYF. The CDR3 region has the DNA TGCGCCAGCAGCCAAGTTAGGTCCAGGGGAATAGAGACCCAGTACTTC.

This sequence joins TRBV5-1 and TRBJ2-2; 13 bases align to TRBD2. V shed 4 bases, J shed 6 bases, and the junction held 6 bases outside the gene matches. CDR3 length: 16 residues. Germline assignment: CDR1 SGHRS and CDR2 YFSETQ. CDR3 DNA sequence: TGCGCCAGCAGCCCGACTAGCGGGGGGAGGGCCGGGGAGCTGTTTTTT. It is translated as CASSPTSGGRAGELFF.

V gene TRBV7-8 combines with J gene TRBJ2-3; 11 bases fit TRBD2. Germline V gene lookup returns CDR1 SGHVS and CDR2 FQNEAQ. This CDR3 contains 18 residues. Trimming took 4 bases from V and 9 from J; bases not matched to a gene: 18. The CDR3 spells CASSSPRRLAGSMGTQYF. CDR3 nucleotides: TGTGCCAGCAGCTCTCCCCGCAGACTAGCGGGGTCTATGGGCACGCAGTATTTT.

The V call is TRBV28, the J call TRBJ1-2, with no clear D. V lost 5 bases and J lost 5, with 9 bases in between. The CDR3 contains 12 residues. Germline V gene sequence: CDR1 MDHEN, CDR2 SYDVKM. CDR3 nucleotide sequence: TGTGCCAGCAGTCCCCCGGTGTATGGCTACACCTTC. This encodes CASSPPVYGYTF.

The chain employs TRBV4-2 and TRBJ1-4; TRBD1 agrees at 8 bases. This CDR3 has 17 residues. Germline-derived CDR1 and CDR2 are LGHNA and YNFKEQ. J was trimmed by 4 bases and V by 0 bases; bases with no gene match: 7. CDR3 DNA sequence: TGTGCCAGCAGCCAAGAGAGGACAGGGAGTAATAATGAAAAACTGTTTTTT. Translated: CASSQERTGSNNEKLFF.

The J gene is TRBJ1-6, the V gene TRBV6-5; D might be TRBD1 (5 bases). Trimming stripped 0 bases from V and 7 bases from J, with 10 bases between. This CDR3 has 15 residues. From germline, CDR1 is MNHEY and CDR2 SVGAGI. The CDR3, as DNA: TGTGCCAGCAGTTACTCGATTCAGGGAAATTCACCCCTCCACTTT. Translating gives CASSYSIQGNSPLHF.

V is TRBV27 and J is TRBJ2-2; TRBD2 is a possible D gene (5 bases). The CDR3 spans 15 residues. V lost 10 bases, J lost 5 bases, and 20 bases lay in between. CDR1 and CDR2 from the germline V gene are MNHEY and SMNVEV (reference sequence). The CDR3 loop reads CATWKGPRGTGELFF. Here the CDR3 DNA reads TGTGCCACCTGGAAGGGCCCCCGAGGGACCGGGGAGCTGTTTTTT.